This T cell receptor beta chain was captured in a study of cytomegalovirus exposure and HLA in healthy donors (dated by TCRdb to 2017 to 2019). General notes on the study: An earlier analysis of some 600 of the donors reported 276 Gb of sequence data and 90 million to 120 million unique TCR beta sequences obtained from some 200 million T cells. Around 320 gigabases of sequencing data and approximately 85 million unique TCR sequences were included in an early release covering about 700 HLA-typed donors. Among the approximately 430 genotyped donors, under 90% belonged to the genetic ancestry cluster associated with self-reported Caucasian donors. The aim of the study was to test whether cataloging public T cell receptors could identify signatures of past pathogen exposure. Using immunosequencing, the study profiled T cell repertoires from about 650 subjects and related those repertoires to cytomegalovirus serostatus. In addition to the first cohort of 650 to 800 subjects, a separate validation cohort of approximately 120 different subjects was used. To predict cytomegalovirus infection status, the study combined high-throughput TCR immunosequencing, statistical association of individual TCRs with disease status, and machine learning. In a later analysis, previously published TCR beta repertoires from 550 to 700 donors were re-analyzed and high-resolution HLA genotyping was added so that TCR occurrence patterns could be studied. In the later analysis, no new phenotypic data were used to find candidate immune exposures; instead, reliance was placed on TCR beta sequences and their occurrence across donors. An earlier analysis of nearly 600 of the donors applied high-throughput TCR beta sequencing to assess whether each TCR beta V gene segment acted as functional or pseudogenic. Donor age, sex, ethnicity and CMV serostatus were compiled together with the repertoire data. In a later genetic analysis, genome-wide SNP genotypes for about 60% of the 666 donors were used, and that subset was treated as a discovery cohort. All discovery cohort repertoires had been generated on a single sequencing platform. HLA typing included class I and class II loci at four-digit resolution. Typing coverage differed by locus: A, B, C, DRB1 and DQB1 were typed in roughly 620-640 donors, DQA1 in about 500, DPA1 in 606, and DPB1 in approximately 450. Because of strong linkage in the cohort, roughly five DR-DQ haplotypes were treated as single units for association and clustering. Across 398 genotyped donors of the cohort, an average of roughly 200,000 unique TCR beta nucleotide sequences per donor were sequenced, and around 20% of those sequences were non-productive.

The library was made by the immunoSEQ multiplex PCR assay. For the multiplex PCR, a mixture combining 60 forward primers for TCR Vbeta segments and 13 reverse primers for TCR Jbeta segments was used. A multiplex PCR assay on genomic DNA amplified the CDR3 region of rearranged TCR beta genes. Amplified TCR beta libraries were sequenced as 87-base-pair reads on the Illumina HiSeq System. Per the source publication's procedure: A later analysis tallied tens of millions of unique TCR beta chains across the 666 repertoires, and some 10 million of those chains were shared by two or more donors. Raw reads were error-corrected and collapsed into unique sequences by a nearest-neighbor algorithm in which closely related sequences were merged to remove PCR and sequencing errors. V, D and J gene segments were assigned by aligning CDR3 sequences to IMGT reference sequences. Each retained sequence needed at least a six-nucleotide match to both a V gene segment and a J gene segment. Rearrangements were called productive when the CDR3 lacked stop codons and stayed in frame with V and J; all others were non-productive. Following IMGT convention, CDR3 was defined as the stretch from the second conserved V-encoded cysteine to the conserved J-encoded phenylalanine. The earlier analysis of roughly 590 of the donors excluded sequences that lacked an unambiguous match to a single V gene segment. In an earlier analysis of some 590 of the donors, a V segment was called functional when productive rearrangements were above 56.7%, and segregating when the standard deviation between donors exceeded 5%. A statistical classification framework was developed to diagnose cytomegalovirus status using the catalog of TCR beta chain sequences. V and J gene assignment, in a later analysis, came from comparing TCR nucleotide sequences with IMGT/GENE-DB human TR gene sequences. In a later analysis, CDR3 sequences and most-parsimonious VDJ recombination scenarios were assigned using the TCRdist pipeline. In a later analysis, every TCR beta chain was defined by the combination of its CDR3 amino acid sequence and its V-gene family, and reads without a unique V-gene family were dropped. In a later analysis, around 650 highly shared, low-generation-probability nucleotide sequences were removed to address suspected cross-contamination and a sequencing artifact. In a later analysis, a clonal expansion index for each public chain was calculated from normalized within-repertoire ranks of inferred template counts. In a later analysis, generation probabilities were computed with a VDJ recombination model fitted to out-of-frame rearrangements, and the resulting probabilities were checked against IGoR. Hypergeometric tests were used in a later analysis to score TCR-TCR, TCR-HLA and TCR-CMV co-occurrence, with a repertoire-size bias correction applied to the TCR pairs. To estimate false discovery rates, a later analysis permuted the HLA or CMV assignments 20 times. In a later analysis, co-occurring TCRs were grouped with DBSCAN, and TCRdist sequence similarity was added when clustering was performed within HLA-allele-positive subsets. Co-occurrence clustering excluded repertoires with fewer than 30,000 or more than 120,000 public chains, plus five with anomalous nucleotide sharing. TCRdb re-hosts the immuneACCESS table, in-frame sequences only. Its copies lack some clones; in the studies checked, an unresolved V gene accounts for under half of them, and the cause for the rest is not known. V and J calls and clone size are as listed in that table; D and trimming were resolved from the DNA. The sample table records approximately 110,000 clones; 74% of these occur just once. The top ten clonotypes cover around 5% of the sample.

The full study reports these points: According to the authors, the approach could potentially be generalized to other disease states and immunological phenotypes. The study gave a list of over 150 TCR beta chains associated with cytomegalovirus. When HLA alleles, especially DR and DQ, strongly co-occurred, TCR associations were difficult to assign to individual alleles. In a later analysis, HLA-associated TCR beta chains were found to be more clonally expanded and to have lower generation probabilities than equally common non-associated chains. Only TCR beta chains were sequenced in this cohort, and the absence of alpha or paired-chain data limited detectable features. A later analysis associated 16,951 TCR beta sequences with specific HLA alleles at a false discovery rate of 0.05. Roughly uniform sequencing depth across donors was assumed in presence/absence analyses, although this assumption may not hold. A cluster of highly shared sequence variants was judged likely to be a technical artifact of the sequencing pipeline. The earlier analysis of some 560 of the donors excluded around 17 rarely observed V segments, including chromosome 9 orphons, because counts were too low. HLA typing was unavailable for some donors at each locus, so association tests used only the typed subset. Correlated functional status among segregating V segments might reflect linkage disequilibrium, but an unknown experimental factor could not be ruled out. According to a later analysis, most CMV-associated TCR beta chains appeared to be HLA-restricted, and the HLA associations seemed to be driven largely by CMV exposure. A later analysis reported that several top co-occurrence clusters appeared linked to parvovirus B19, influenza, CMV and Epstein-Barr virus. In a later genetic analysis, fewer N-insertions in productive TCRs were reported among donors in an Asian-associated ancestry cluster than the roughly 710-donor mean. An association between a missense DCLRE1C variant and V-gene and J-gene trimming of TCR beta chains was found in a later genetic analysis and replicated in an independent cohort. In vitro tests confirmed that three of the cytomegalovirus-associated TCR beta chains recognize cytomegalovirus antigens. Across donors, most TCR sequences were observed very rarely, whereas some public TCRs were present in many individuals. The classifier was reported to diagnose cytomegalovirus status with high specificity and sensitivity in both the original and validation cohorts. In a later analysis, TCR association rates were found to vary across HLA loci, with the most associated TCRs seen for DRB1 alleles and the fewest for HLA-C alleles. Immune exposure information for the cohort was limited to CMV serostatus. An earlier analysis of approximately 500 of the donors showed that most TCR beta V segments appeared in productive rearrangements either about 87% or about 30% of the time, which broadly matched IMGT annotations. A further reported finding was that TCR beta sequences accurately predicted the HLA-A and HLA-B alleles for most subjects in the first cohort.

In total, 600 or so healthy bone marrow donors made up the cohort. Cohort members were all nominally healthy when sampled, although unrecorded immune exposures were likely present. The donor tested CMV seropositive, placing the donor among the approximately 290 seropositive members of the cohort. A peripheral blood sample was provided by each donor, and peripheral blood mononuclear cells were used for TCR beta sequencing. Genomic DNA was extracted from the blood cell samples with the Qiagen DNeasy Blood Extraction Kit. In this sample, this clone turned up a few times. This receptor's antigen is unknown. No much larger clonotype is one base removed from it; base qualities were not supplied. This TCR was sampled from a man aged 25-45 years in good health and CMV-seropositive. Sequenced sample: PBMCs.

CDR3 protein: CATDFRDTADTQYF. In nucleotides, the sequence is TGTGCCACCGATTTCCGGGACACCGCAGATACGCAGTATTTT. The rearranged segments are TRBV28 and TRBJ2-3; the D gene is possibly TRBD1, with 6 bases matching. Trimming costs V 10 bases and J 4 bases, and their ends lie 18 bases apart. The CDR3 spans 14 residues, from the cysteine through the phenylalanine. Kept here is only the CDR3 DNA, which spans 42 bases and is read in frame from base 1. The CDR1 and CDR2 encoded by the germline V gene are MDHEN and SYDVKM.